These T cell receptor beta chains were read from a single sample in a study of T cell repertoires in cytomegalovirus infection. Using its own MiXCR run on the reads, TCRdb lists one record per CDR3 protein. The sample consists of about 130,000 distinct CDR3 sequences, over 30% of them appearing once. The antigens of these receptors remain unknown. The specimen comprised CD8+ T cells from cultured PBMCs, sampled from culture after CMV antigen stimulation. These receptor sequences come from a human donor in good health (CMV status not recorded). Some clones in this sample may be carry-over from other donors' samples. The CDR3 runs from the conserved cysteine through the conserved F or W.

j_call: TRBJ2-3
v_call: TRBV27
cdr3_aa: CASSFSGGFADTQYF

j_call: TRBJ2-4
v_call: TRBV18
cdr3_aa: CASSPGAVLSPKNIQYF

j_call: TRBJ2-7
v_call: TRBV7-6
cdr3_aa: CASSLVITREQYF

j_call: TRBJ2-2
v_call: TRBV27
cdr3_aa: CASNPITGGRNTGELFF

j_call: TRBJ1-2
v_call: TRBV6-5
cdr3_aa: CASRTGVGGQSYGYTF

j_call: TRBJ1-1
v_call: TRBV12-3/TRBV12-4
cdr3_aa: CASGSGGGMNTEAFF

j_call: TRBJ1-2
v_call: TRBV7-2
cdr3_aa: CASSLNFRGDGYTF

j_call: TRBJ1-5
v_call: TRBV27
cdr3_aa: CASSLQANQPQHF

j_call: TRBJ2-3
v_call: TRBV6-2/TRBV6-3
cdr3_aa: CASGESYTDTQYF

j_call: TRBJ2-7
v_call: TRBV28
cdr3_aa: CASSFVGSEQYF

j_call: TRBJ1-1
v_call: TRBV5-4
cdr3_aa: CASSRTDYGTEAFF

j_call: TRBJ1-1
v_call: TRBV7-6
cdr3_aa: CANRGLMNTEAFF

j_call: TRBJ2-1
v_call: TRBV7-8
cdr3_aa: CASSLMGGLESSYNEQFF

j_call: TRBJ2-7
v_call: TRBV9
cdr3_aa: CASSVSGGTYEQYF

j_call: TRBJ2-7
v_call: TRBV7-6
cdr3_aa: CASSSGQGSDEQYF

j_call: TRBJ2-4
v_call: TRBV24-1
cdr3_aa: CATSDFRVTGDIQYF

j_call: TRBJ2-1
v_call: TRBV24-1
cdr3_aa: CATSGQLGPRDHNEQFF

j_call: TRBJ2-3
v_call: TRBV7-9
cdr3_aa: CASTSTAGENTDTQYF

j_call: TRBJ2-2
v_call: TRBV7-9
cdr3_aa: CASSSGQGVGDGELFF

j_call: TRBJ2-1
v_call: TRBV7-9
cdr3_aa: CASSLRTTSGGLSYNEQFF

j_call: TRBJ2-5
v_call: TRBV7-9
cdr3_aa: CASSLEPGQVETQYF

j_call: TRBJ1-2
v_call: TRBV2
cdr3_aa: CASSDDRVYGYTF

j_call: TRBJ2-7
v_call: TRBV6-5
cdr3_aa: CASSSSRDRDEQYF

j_call: TRBJ1-2
v_call: TRBV11-2
cdr3_aa: CASSPGAAYGYTF

j_call: TRBJ1-5
v_call: TRBV7-6
cdr3_aa: CASSLGGGDQPQHF

j_call: TRBJ2-1
v_call: TRBV12-3/TRBV12-4
cdr3_aa: CASHGAGGPYNEQFF

j_call: TRBJ1-1
v_call: TRBV6-2/TRBV6-3
cdr3_aa: CASRSGTTEAFF

j_call: TRBJ1-2
v_call: TRBV7-6
cdr3_aa: CASSSGGYGYTF

j_call: TRBJ1-2
v_call: TRBV29-1
cdr3_aa: CSVVLWDGSYGYTF

j_call: TRBJ2-2
v_call: TRBV28
cdr3_aa: CASSYGTGGVNTGELFF

j_call: TRBJ2-3
v_call: TRBV19
cdr3_aa: CASSIGPGQGDTQYF

j_call: TRBJ2-3
v_call: TRBV7-9
cdr3_aa: CASSPHWGGPTDTQYF

j_call: TRBJ1-1
v_call: TRBV7-9
cdr3_aa: CASSSVLGTDEAFF

j_call: TRBJ2-3
v_call: TRBV6-1
cdr3_aa: CASSNEAGYTDTQYF

j_call: TRBJ1-5
v_call: TRBV12-3/TRBV12-4
cdr3_aa: CASNTGQGFRQPQHF

j_call: TRBJ2-5
v_call: TRBV2
cdr3_aa: CASRETGETQYF

j_call: TRBJ2-5
v_call: TRBV24-1
cdr3_aa: CATGTSGGLETQYF

j_call: TRBJ2-5
v_call: TRBV30
cdr3_aa: CAWSARTLYQETQYF

j_call: TRBJ2-3
v_call: TRBV20-1
cdr3_aa: CSAETGTSTDTQYF

j_call: TRBJ2-7
v_call: TRBV6-6
cdr3_aa: CASSLTIGSSWEEQYF

j_call: TRBJ2-3
v_call: TRBV12-3/TRBV12-4
cdr3_aa: CASSLGVISTDTQYF

j_call: TRBJ1-5
v_call: TRBV6-5
cdr3_aa: CASSSRQDSNQPQHF

j_call: TRBJ1-2
v_call: TRBV12-3/TRBV12-4
cdr3_aa: CASRWGRRRNGYTF

j_call: TRBJ2-2
v_call: TRBV20-1
cdr3_aa: CSARPTGTVADGELFF